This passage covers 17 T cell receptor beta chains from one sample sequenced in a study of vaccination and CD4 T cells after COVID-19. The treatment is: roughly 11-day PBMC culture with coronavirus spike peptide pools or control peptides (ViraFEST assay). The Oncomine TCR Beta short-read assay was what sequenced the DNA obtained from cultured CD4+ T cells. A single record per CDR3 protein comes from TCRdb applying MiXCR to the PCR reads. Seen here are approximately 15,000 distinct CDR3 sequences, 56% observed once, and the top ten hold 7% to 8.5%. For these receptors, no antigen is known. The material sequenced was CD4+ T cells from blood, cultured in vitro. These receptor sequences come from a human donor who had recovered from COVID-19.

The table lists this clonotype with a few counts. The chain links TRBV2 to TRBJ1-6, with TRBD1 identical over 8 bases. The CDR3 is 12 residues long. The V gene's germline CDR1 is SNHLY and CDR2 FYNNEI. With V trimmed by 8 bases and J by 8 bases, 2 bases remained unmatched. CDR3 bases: TGTGCCAGCGGACAGGGTGATTCACCCCTCCACTTT. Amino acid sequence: CASGQGDSPLHF. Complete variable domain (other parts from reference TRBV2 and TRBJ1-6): EPEVTQTPSHQVTQMGQEVILRCVPISNHLYFYWYRQILGQKVEFLVSFYNNEISEKSEIFDDQFSVERPDGSNFTLKIRSTKLEDSAMYFCASGQGDSPLHFGNGTRLTVT.

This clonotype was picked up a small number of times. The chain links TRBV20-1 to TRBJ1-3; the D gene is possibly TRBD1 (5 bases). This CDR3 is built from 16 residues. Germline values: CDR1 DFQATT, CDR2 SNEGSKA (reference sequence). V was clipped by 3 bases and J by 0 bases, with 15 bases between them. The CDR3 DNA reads TGCAGTGCTAGGGACATCGGAACTAGCTCTGGAAACACCATATATTTT. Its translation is CSARDIGTSSGNTIYF.

CDR3 residues: CASSLVWASRPQYF. The CDR3 coding sequence is TGTGCCAGCAGCTTGGTTTGGGCTAGCAGGCCCCAGTACTTC. The V call is TRBV5-6, the J call TRBJ2-5; tentatively, D is TRBD2 (5 bases). CDR3 length: 14 amino acids. Germline V gene sequence: CDR1 SGHDT, CDR2 YYEEEE. V was clipped by 0 bases and J by 9 bases, with 15 bases between them.

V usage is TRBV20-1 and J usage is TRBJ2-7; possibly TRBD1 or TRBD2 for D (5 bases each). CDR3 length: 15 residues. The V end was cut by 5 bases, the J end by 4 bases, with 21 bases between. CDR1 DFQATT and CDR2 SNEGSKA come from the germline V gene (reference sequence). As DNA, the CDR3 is TGCAGTGCTTATGATAAAAGGGGAGAGAGATACGAGCAGTACTTC. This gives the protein CSAYDKRGERYEQYF.

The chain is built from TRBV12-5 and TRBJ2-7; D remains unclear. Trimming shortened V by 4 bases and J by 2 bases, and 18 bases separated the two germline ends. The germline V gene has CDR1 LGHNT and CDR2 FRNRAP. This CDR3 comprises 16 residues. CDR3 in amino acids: CASGSNLGSYTYEQYF. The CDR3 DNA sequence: TGTGCTAGTGGTTCGAACCTTGGGTCATATACCTACGAGCAGTACTTC.

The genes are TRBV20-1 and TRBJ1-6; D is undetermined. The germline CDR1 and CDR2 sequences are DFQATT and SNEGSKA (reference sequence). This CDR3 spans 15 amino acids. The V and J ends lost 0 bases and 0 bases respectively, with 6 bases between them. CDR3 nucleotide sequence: TGCAGTGCTAGAGAACCTAGCTCCTATAATTCACCCCTCCACTTT. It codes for CSAREPSSYNSPLHF.

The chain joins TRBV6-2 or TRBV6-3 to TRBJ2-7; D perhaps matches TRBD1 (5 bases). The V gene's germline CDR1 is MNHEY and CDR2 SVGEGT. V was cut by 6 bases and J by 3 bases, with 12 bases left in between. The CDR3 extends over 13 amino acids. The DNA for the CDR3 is TGTGCCAGCAGCTTGGTAACAGGCTACGAGCAGTACTTC. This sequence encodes CASSLVTGYEQYF.

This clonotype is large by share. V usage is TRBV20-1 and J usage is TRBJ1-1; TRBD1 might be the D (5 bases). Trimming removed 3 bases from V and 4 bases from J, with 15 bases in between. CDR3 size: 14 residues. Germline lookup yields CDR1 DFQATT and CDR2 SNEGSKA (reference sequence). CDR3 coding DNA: TGCAGTGCTAGTATTCCAGGGTGGGGCACTGAAGCTTTCTTT. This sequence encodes CSASIPGWGTEAFF.

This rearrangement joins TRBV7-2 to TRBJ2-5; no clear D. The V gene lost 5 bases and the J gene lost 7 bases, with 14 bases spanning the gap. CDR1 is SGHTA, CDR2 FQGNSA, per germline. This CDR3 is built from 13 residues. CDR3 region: CASSPGLPATQYF. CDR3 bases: TGTGCCAGCAGCCCGGGCCTTCCTGCGACCCAGTACTTC. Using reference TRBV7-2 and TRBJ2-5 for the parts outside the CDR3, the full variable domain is GAGVSQSPSNKVTEKGKDVELRCDPISGHTALYWYRQSLGQGLEFLIYFQGNSAPDKSGLPSDRFSAERTGGSVSTLTIQRTQQEDSAVYLCASSPGLPATQYFGPGTRLLVL.

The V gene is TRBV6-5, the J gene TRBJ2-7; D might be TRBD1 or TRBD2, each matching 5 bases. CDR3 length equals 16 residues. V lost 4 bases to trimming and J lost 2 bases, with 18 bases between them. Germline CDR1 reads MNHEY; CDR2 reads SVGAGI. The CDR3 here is CASSSHLGVRAYEQYF. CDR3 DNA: TGTGCCAGCAGTTCCCATCTGGGGGTCAGGGCCTACGAGCAGTACTTC.

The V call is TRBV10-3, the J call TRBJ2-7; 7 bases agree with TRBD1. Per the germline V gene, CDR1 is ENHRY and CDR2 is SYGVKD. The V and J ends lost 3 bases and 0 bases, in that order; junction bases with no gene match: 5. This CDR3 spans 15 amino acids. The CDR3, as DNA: TGTGCCATCAGTGATCAGACAGGGCTCTCCTACGAGCAGTACTTC. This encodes CAISDQTGLSYEQYF.

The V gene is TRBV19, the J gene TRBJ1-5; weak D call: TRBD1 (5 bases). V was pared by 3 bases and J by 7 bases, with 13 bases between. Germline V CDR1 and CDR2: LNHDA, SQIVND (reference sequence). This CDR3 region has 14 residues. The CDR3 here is CASSMGRVRQPQHF. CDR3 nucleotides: TGTGCCAGTAGTATGGGCAGGGTCCGCCAGCCCCAGCATTTT.

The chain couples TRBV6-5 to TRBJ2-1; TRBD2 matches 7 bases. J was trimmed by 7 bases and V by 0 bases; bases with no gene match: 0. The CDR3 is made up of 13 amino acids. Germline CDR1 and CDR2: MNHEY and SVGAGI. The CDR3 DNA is TGTGCCAGCAGTTACTCTAGCGGGAATGAGCAGTTCTTC. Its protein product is CASSYSSGNEQFF.

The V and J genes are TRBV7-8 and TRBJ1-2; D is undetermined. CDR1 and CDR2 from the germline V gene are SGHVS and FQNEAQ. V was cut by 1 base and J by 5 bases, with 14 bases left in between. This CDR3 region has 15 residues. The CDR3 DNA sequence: TGTGCCAGCAGCTTAGTTCTCCGGGGAGGTTATGGCTACACCTTC. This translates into CASSLVLRGGYGYTF.

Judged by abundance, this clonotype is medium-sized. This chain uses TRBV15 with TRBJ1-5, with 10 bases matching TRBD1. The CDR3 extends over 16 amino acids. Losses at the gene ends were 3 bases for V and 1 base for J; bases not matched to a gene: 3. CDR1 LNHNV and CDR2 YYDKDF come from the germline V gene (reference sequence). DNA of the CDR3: TGTGCCACCAGCAGGTTGACAGGGGGCAGCAATCAGCCCCAGCATTTT. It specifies CATSRLTGGSNQPQHF.

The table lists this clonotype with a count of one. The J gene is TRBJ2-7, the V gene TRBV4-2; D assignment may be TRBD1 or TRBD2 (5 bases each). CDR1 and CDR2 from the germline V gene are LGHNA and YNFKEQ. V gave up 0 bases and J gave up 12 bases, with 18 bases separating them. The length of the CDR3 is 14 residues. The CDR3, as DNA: TGTGCCAGCAGCCAAGATTGGGACCAACCCGTGCGGTACTTC. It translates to CASSQDWDQPVRYF.

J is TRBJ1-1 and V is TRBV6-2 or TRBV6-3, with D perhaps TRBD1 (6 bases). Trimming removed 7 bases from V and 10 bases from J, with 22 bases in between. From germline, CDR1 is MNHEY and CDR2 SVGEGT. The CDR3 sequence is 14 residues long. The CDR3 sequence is CASKNPPGHKAAFF. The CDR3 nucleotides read TGTGCCAGCAAAAACCCACCGGGACATAAGGCAGCTTTCTTT.